This TCR beta chain was documented in a study of cytomegalovirus exposure and HLA in healthy donors. PCR amplification relied on 60 Vbeta primers (plus 13 Jbeta primers). This table comes from immunoSEQ multiplex PCR, and its TCRdb copy is limited to in-frame clones, with some not included. The sample holds 120,000 or so clones, more than 60% seen once. V lost 1 base to trimming and J lost 0 bases, with 7 bases between them. The CDR3 consists of 14 residues. Germline V gives CDR1 MGHDK, CDR2 SYGVNS. Study observations and caveats: Later, an analysis showed that TCR beta chains associated with HLA were more clonally expanded than others that were equally common.

As for this clone: The antigen remains unidentified.

V and J are TRBV25-1 and TRBJ2-7, with unresolved D. The sequence was collected from a young man in good health and CMV-seropositive. The specimen sequenced was PBMCs. The chain's CDR3 is CASSELRSSYEQYF. In DNA form, the CDR3 reads TGTGCCAGCAGTGAATTAAGGAGCTCCTACGAGCAGTACTTC.